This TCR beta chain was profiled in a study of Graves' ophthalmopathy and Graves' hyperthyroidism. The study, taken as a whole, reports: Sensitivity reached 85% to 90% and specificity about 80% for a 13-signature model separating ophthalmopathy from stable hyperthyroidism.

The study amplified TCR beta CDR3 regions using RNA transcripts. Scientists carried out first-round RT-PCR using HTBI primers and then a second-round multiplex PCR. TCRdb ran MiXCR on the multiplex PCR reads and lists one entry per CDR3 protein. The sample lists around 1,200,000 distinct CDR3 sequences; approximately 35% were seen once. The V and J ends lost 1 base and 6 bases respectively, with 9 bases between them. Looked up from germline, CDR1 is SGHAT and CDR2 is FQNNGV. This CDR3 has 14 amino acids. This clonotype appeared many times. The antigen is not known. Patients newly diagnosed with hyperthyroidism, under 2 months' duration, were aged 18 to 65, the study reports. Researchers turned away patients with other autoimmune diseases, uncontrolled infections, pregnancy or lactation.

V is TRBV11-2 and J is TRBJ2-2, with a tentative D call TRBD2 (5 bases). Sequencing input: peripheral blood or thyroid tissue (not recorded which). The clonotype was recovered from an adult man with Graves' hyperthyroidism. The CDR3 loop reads CASSLVGVSGELFF. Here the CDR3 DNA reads TGTGCCAGCAGCTTAGTCGGGGTATCCGGGGAGCTGTTTTTT.